These T cell receptor beta chains were read from a single sample in a study of cytomegalovirus exposure and HLA in healthy donors. The data were produced by immunoSEQ multiplex PCR, yet TCRdb's version contains in-frame clones alone and is incomplete. Here the sample spans about 140,000 clones, 70% to 85% being singletons. Material for sequencing was PBMCs. Receptor source: a middle-aged man in good health and CMV-seronegative. Both conserved end residues are part of each CDR3. The order of the fields is CDR3 DNA, CDR3 protein, clone size, D gene, V gene, J gene. D genes are given only for firm matches. Where a row states a size, it is once, few, many or the class of an expanded clone; other rows omit it.

CDR3nt: TGTGCCAGCAGTTACCAGGGAAGCTACGAGCAGTACTTC
CDR3aa: CASSYQGSYEQYF
abundance: NA
d_gene: NA
v_gene: TRBV6-5
j_gene: TRBJ2-7

CDR3nt: TGTGCCAGCAGTTACACCATACCCCCGGGACAGGGGGCCGCCGGGGAGCTGTTTTTT
CDR3aa: CASSYTIPPGQGAAGELFF
abundance: NA
d_gene: TRBD1
v_gene: TRBV6-7
j_gene: TRBJ2-2

CDR3nt: TGTGCCAGCAGCCCGCGGGGCTTGGGGTACTTC
CDR3aa: CASSPRGLGYF
abundance: NA
d_gene: NA
v_gene: TRBV5-8
j_gene: TRBJ2-5

CDR3nt: TGTGCCAGCAGTAAACAGGTTGGCCTAGGGACCCAGTACTTC
CDR3aa: CASSKQVGLGTQYF
abundance: NA
d_gene: NA
v_gene: TRBV28
j_gene: TRBJ2-5

CDR3nt: TGCGCCTCCCCCGCTATACAGTGGCTAGCGGGGAGCACAGATACGCAGTATTTT
CDR3aa: CASPAIQWLAGSTDTQYF
abundance: NA
d_gene: TRBD2
v_gene: TRBV4-1
j_gene: TRBJ2-3

CDR3nt: TGTGCCAGTAGTATAGCCGTAGTCACTGAAGCTTTCTTT
CDR3aa: CASSIAVVTEAFF
abundance: once
d_gene: NA
v_gene: TRBV19
j_gene: TRBJ1-1

CDR3nt: TGTGCCAGCATCCCGCACAGGGGGGGGAGGGCCGGTTTAGAGACCCAGTACTTC
CDR3aa: CASIPHRGGRAGLETQYF
abundance: NA
d_gene: NA
v_gene: TRBV6-4
j_gene: TRBJ2-5

CDR3nt: TGTGCCAGCAGCCAGCCGGGGGGCTACGAGCAGTACTTC
CDR3aa: CASSQPGGYEQYF
abundance: NA
d_gene: TRBD2
v_gene: TRBV5-6
j_gene: TRBJ2-7

CDR3nt: TGTGCCAGCAGTCAGCGACAGGGCTCAGATACGCAGTATTTT
CDR3aa: CASSQRQGSDTQYF
abundance: NA
d_gene: TRBD1
v_gene: TRBV27
j_gene: TRBJ2-3

CDR3nt: TGTGCCAGCAGCACCGGGGTTTCCAACGTCCTGACTTTC
CDR3aa: CASSTGVSNVLTF
abundance: NA
d_gene: NA
v_gene: TRBV13
j_gene: TRBJ2-6

CDR3nt: TGTGCCAGCAGCTTACGACTACTCAATGAGCAGTTCTTC
CDR3aa: CASSLRLLNEQFF
abundance: NA
d_gene: NA
v_gene: TRBV11-1
j_gene: TRBJ2-1

CDR3nt: TGTGCCAGCAGCCAAGCTGGGGTGCTAGCGGGTGGAAATGAGCAGTTCTTC
CDR3aa: CASSQAGVLAGGNEQFF
abundance: few
d_gene: TRBD2
v_gene: TRBV4-2
j_gene: TRBJ2-1

CDR3nt: TGCGCCAGCAGCCAACAAAGGGGGAGAAGCTCTGGGGCCAACGGCCTGACTTTC
CDR3aa: CASSQQRGRSSGANGLTF
abundance: NA
d_gene: NA
v_gene: TRBV4-3
j_gene: TRBJ2-6

CDR3nt: TGTGCCAGCAGCTATTTCACCCGGGACAGGCAAACCTACGAGCAGTACTTC
CDR3aa: CASSYFTRDRQTYEQYF
abundance: NA
d_gene: TRBD1
v_gene: TRBV11-2
j_gene: TRBJ2-7

CDR3nt: TGTGCCAGCATTTATAGGGAGAACCCCTACGAGCAGTACTTC
CDR3aa: CASIYRENPYEQYF
abundance: NA
d_gene: NA
v_gene: TRBV7-9
j_gene: TRBJ2-7

CDR3nt: TGTGCCAGCAGCGTAGGGCAGTCGTCCTATGGCTACACCTTC
CDR3aa: CASSVGQSSYGYTF
abundance: few
d_gene: NA
v_gene: TRBV9
j_gene: TRBJ1-2

CDR3nt: TGTGCCAGCAGCCCAACTGCCGCGACAGAAGAGACTGGGGAGCTGTTTTTT
CDR3aa: CASSPTAATEETGELFF
abundance: once
d_gene: NA
v_gene: TRBV7-6
j_gene: TRBJ2-2

CDR3nt: TGTGCCAGCAGCTCGACTCCTTACGAGCAGTACTTC
CDR3aa: CASSSTPYEQYF
abundance: NA
d_gene: NA
v_gene: TRBV28
j_gene: TRBJ2-7

CDR3nt: NA
CDR3aa: CASSNRFGNGQYF
abundance: once
d_gene: NA
v_gene: TRBV9
j_gene: TRBJ2-7

CDR3nt: TGTGCCAGCAACGGGGGAGGCAGCGATACGCAGTATTTT
CDR3aa: CASNGGGSDTQYF
abundance: NA
d_gene: NA
v_gene: TRBV7-6
j_gene: TRBJ2-3

CDR3nt: TGTGCCACCTACGGGGGGTCGAACACCGGGGAGCTGTTTTTT
CDR3aa: CATYGGSNTGELFF
abundance: NA
d_gene: TRBD2
v_gene: TRBV10-3
j_gene: TRBJ2-2

CDR3nt: TGTGCCATCACCCCCCTTGAGGACTATGGCTACACCTTC
CDR3aa: CAITPLEDYGYTF
abundance: NA
d_gene: NA
v_gene: TRBV10-3
j_gene: TRBJ1-2

CDR3nt: TGCGCCAGCAGCCAAGACCAGGTTGGCTCCTACAATGAGCAGTTCTTC
CDR3aa: CASSQDQVGSYNEQFF
abundance: NA
d_gene: NA
v_gene: TRBV4-1
j_gene: TRBJ2-1

CDR3nt: TGTGCCACCAGCAGAGACCCTAGCGGGATCACAGATACGCAGTATTTT
CDR3aa: CATSRDPSGITDTQYF
abundance: once
d_gene: TRBD2
v_gene: TRBV15
j_gene: TRBJ2-3

CDR3nt: TGTGCCAGCAGCCAGCCTACCGACAGGGCAATCCAAGAGACCCAGTACTTC
CDR3aa: CASSQPTDRAIQETQYF
abundance: NA
d_gene: TRBD1
v_gene: TRBV14
j_gene: TRBJ2-5

CDR3nt: TGTGCCAGCAGGGGGCCGGGACAGGGCCTATGGTCCCGCGGCACAGATACGCAGTATTTT
CDR3aa: CASRGPGQGLWSRGTDTQYF
abundance: few
d_gene: TRBD1
v_gene: TRBV2
j_gene: TRBJ2-3

CDR3nt: TGTGCCAGCACCCTCGGGGTGGGTTCCTACGAGCAGTACTTC
CDR3aa: CASTLGVGSYEQYF
abundance: NA
d_gene: NA
v_gene: TRBV13
j_gene: TRBJ2-7

CDR3nt: TGTGCCAGCTCACCACAGGGACAGGGACGTTCCTACGAGCAGTACTTC
CDR3aa: CASSPQGQGRSYEQYF
abundance: NA
d_gene: TRBD1
v_gene: TRBV18
j_gene: TRBJ2-7

CDR3nt: TGTGCCAGCAGCTTAGGCGCTAACTATGGCTACACCTTC
CDR3aa: CASSLGANYGYTF
abundance: NA
d_gene: NA
v_gene: TRBV13
j_gene: TRBJ1-2

CDR3nt: TGCGCCAGCAGCCAAGTAGGAGGGAACACTGAAGCTTTCTTT
CDR3aa: CASSQVGGNTEAFF
abundance: few
d_gene: NA
v_gene: TRBV4-1
j_gene: TRBJ1-1

CDR3nt: TGCGCCAGCAGCTTGAACGGCGGGGCGGAGACCCAGTACTTC
CDR3aa: CASSLNGGAETQYF
abundance: NA
d_gene: NA
v_gene: TRBV5-1
j_gene: TRBJ2-5

CDR3nt: TGTGCCAGCAGTTCGGGACTAGCGGGGGGGCCTGGCGGGGAGCTGTTTTTT
CDR3aa: CASSSGLAGGPGGELFF
abundance: NA
d_gene: TRBD2
v_gene: TRBV27
j_gene: TRBJ2-2

CDR3nt: TGTGCCATCAGTGGGAGTTCCTATAATTCACCCCTCCACTTT
CDR3aa: CAISGSSYNSPLHF
abundance: NA
d_gene: NA
v_gene: TRBV10-3
j_gene: TRBJ1-6

CDR3nt: TGTGCCAGCAGCCAAGGCAGGGATTTGGGGGAAAAACTGTTTTTT
CDR3aa: CASSQGRDLGEKLFF
abundance: NA
d_gene: NA
v_gene: TRBV4-2
j_gene: TRBJ1-4

CDR3nt: TGCGCCAGCAGCCAAGACGAGCGGGAGCGGAATGAGCAGTTCTTC
CDR3aa: CASSQDERERNEQFF
abundance: few
d_gene: TRBD2
v_gene: TRBV4-1
j_gene: TRBJ2-1

CDR3nt: TGTGCCAGCAGCTCCGGACTCTACGAGCAGTACTTC
CDR3aa: CASSSGLYEQYF
abundance: NA
d_gene: NA
v_gene: TRBV7-2
j_gene: TRBJ2-7

CDR3nt: TGTGCCAGCATGGACAGGGTGGCTTACGAGCAGTACTTC
CDR3aa: CASMDRVAYEQYF
abundance: NA
d_gene: TRBD1
v_gene: TRBV6-1
j_gene: TRBJ2-7

CDR3nt: TGTGCCAGCAGCCGCGGGATACAAGAGACCCAGTACTTC
CDR3aa: CASSRGIQETQYF
abundance: NA
d_gene: NA
v_gene: TRBV7-9
j_gene: TRBJ2-5

CDR3nt: TGTGCCAGTAGTATAGGAGGACAGGCCGCTAATGAAAAACTGTTTTTT
CDR3aa: CASSIGGQAANEKLFF
abundance: NA
d_gene: TRBD1
v_gene: TRBV19
j_gene: TRBJ1-4

CDR3nt: TGTGCCAGTAGTGGGGGACTAGCGGGAGGGCTTCACGAGCAGTACTTC
CDR3aa: CASSGGLAGGLHEQYF
abundance: NA
d_gene: TRBD2
v_gene: TRBV19
j_gene: TRBJ2-7

CDR3nt: TGTGCCAGCAGCTTGGGTCCGGGTAGAACTGAAGCTTTCTTT
CDR3aa: CASSLGPGRTEAFF
abundance: NA
d_gene: NA
v_gene: TRBV5-5
j_gene: TRBJ1-1

CDR3nt: TGTGCCACCGGTCACGGAGTCCAAGAGACCCAGTACTTC
CDR3aa: CATGHGVQETQYF
abundance: NA
d_gene: NA
v_gene: TRBV15
j_gene: TRBJ2-5

CDR3nt: TGTGCCAGTAGTATCCGGGACAGCTACTCCTACGAGCAGTACTTC
CDR3aa: CASSIRDSYSYEQYF
abundance: NA
d_gene: TRBD1
v_gene: TRBV19
j_gene: TRBJ2-7

CDR3nt: TGCGCCAGCAGCAAGACTAGCGGGGAGCGGAATGAGCAGTTCTTC
CDR3aa: CASSKTSGERNEQFF
abundance: NA
d_gene: TRBD2
v_gene: TRBV4-1
j_gene: TRBJ2-1

CDR3nt: TGTGCCAGCAGCTCGTCGACAGGGAACGGTGAAAAACTGTTTTTT
CDR3aa: CASSSSTGNGEKLFF
abundance: NA
d_gene: TRBD1
v_gene: TRBV7-9
j_gene: TRBJ1-4

CDR3nt: TGTGCCAGCAGGCAAAAGCTCCAGGGGGTCTACCAAGAGACCCAGTACTTC
CDR3aa: CASRQKLQGVYQETQYF
abundance: NA
d_gene: TRBD1
v_gene: TRBV27
j_gene: TRBJ2-5

CDR3nt: TGTGCCAGCAGCAGGGACAGGGGAACCTATGGCTACACCTTC
CDR3aa: CASSRDRGTYGYTF
abundance: NA
d_gene: TRBD1
v_gene: TRBV5-4
j_gene: TRBJ1-2

CDR3nt: TGTGCCAGCAGCGCACAGGGAACTGAAGTTTTCTTT
CDR3aa: CASSAQGTEVFF
abundance: NA
d_gene: NA
v_gene: TRBV7-8
j_gene: TRBJ1-1

CDR3nt: TGCGCCAGCAGTGAGATAGCGCAAAGCTCCTACAATGAGCAGTTCTTC
CDR3aa: CASSEIAQSSYNEQFF
abundance: NA
d_gene: NA
v_gene: TRBV10-1
j_gene: TRBJ2-1

CDR3nt: TGCGCCAGCAGTCTAAGGAGTGGGAGTTCCCCGAGCTCTGGAAACACCATATATTTT
CDR3aa: CASSLRSGSSPSSGNTIYF
abundance: NA
d_gene: NA
v_gene: TRBV23-1
j_gene: TRBJ1-3

CDR3nt: TGTGCCAGCACCCAAGGGTCAGGGGTTGAAGCTTTCTTT
CDR3aa: CASTQGSGVEAFF
abundance: NA
d_gene: NA
v_gene: TRBV6-5
j_gene: TRBJ1-1

CDR3nt: TGTGCCAGCAGCCGGTCACAGGGGAGAGATTCACCCCTCCACTTT
CDR3aa: CASSRSQGRDSPLHF
abundance: few
d_gene: TRBD1
v_gene: TRBV6-6
j_gene: TRBJ1-6

CDR3nt: TGTGCCAGCAACGCCGGAGGTATCGGCGCCGGGGAGCTGTTTTTT
CDR3aa: CASNAGGIGAGELFF
abundance: NA
d_gene: NA
v_gene: TRBV27
j_gene: TRBJ2-2